These T cell receptor beta chains were read from a single sample in a study of T-cell reconstitution after alpha-beta-depleted transplantation in children. From the PCR reads, TCRdb called clonotypes with MiXCR, one entry per CDR3 protein. The data contain about 410,000 distinct CDR3 sequences, around 21% of them singletons. Source: PBMCs from the stem cell graft donor, taken from the stem cell graft. All receptors come from a human donor who donated a stem cell graft to a child with acute myeloid leukemia. CDR3s include the opening cysteine and the closing phenylalanine or tryptophan. The D gene is left open where the match is weak. The size entry is marked missing in some rows and otherwise reads once, few, many or a size class.

clone size	V gene	CDR3 length	D gene	J gene	CDR3 DNA	CDR3 protein
many	TRBV4-2	15	TRBD1	TRBJ2-3	TGTGCCAGCAGCCAGCCGGGACAGGGCTTCGATACGCAGTATTTT	CASSQPGQGFDTQYF
few	TRBV10-3	13	TRBD1	TRBJ2-2	TGTGCCACCAAGACAGGGCGAACCGGGGAGCTGTTTTTT	CATKTGRTGELFF
few	TRBV3-1	17	TRBD2	TRBJ2-1	TGTGCCAGCAGCCAAGATCCTGGTAGCGGGTATAACAATGAGCAGTTCTTC	CASSQDPGSGYNNEQFF
few	TRBV20-1	16	TRBD2	TRBJ2-3	TGCAGTGCTTCCTTAGAGCGGGAGGGCCTCGGAGATACGCAGTATTTT	CSASLEREGLGDTQYF
.	TRBV18	16	.	TRBJ2-6	TGTGCCAGCTCACCATCCTGGTTTTATGGGGCCAACGTCCTGACTTTC	CASSPSWFYGANVLTF
few	TRBV10-3	12	.	TRBJ2-5	TGTGCCATCAGTGACAGGGAGGTGACCCAGTACTTC	CAISDREVTQYF
.	TRBV5-4	13	.	TRBJ2-1	TGTGCCAGCAGCCCCAACCCCTCCAATGAGCAGTTCTTC	CASSPNPSNEQFF
few	TRBV12-3/TRBV12-4	12	.	TRBJ2-1	TGTGCCAGCACTACGAGAAGGAATGAGCAGTTCTTC	CASTTRRNEQFF
few	TRBV28	16	.	TRBJ1-1	TGTGCCAGCAGTTCGGGACTGCCGACGATGAACACTGAAGCTTTCTTT	CASSSGLPTMNTEAFF
many	TRBV20-1	14	TRBD1	TRBJ1-2	TGCAGTGCTCCCCTAGGACAGGGGAACTATGGCTACACCTTC	CSAPLGQGNYGYTF
many	TRBV28	13	TRBD1	TRBJ1-1	TGTGCCAGCAGTTATGACAGGGACACTGAAGCTTTCTTT	CASSYDRDTEAFF
few	TRBV11-1	18	TRBD2	TRBJ2-1	TGTGCCAGCAGCCGTCGACTAGCGGGAGGGTTCTCCTACAATGAGCAGTTCTTC	CASSRRLAGGFSYNEQFF
many	TRBV29-1	11	.	TRBJ2-1	TGCAGCGTCGTAAGTGGGAATGAGCAGTTCTTC	CSVVSGNEQFF
.	TRBV20-1	16	TRBD2	TRBJ2-2	TGCAGTGCTAGAGCTAGCGGGAGGGCCGGCACCGGGGAGCTGTTTTTT	CSARASGRAGTGELFF
.	TRBV6-5	15	TRBD1	TRBJ1-4	TGTGCCAGCAGTTACTCGGGACAGATTAATGAAAAACTGTTTTTT	CASSYSGQINEKLFF
many	TRBV12-3/TRBV12-4	13	TRBD2	TRBJ2-7	TGTGCCAGCAGTTTAGTGCCAGCGGGGGAGCAGTACTTC	CASSLVPAGEQYF
.	TRBV25-1	14	TRBD1	TRBJ2-4	TGTGCCAGCAGTGCTGGGACAGGGAAAAACATTCAGTACTTC	CASSAGTGKNIQYF